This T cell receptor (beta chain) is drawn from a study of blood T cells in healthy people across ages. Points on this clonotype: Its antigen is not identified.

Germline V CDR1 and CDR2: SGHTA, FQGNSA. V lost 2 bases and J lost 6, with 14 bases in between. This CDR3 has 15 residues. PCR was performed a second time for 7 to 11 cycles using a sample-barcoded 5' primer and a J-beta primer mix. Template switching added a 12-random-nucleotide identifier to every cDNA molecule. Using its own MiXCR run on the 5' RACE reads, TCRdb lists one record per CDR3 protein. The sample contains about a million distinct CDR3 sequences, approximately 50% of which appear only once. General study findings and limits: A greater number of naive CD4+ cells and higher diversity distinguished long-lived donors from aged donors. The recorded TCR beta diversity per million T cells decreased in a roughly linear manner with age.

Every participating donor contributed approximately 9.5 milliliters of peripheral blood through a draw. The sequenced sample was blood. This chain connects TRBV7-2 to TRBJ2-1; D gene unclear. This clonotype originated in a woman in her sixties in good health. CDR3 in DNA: TGTGCCAGCAGCTTAAGACCAGCTAGTTTCAATGAGCAGTTCTTC. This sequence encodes CASSLRPASFNEQFF.